The 4 T cell receptor beta chains presented below share a single source sample, sequenced in a study of T cell responses to AZD1222 COVID-19 vaccine. Measured with immunoSEQ multiplex PCR; TCRdb has only the in-frame clones, and not every one. The data contain some 150,000 clones, 88% of them seen just once; the ten biggest clones take up about 3.7%. The sample here was peripheral blood, taken on day 0 of MenACWY control vaccination. These receptors all stem from an adult in good health.

The V gene is TRBV27, the J gene TRBJ1-4; 8 bases are a match to TRBD1. The germline V gene encodes CDR1 MNHEY and CDR2 SMNVEV (reference sequence). J was trimmed by 6 bases and V by 6 bases; bases with no gene match: 9. CDR3 size: 15 residues. The CDR3 nucleotides read TGTGCCAGCAGACCAGTGGACAGGGTTTATGAAAAACTGTTTTTT. Its protein product is CASRPVDRVYEKLFF. Drawing the rest from reference TRBV27 and TRBJ1-4, the complete variable domain is EAQVTQNPRYLITVTGKKLTVTCSQNMNHEYMSWYRQDPGLGLRQIYYSMNVEVTDKGDVPEGYKVSRKEKRNFPLILESPSPNQTSLYFCASRPVDRVYEKLFFGSGTQLSVL.

The chain couples TRBV6-5 to TRBJ2-2; possible D gene TRBD2, 6 bases. The CDR3 loop spans 13 amino acids. CDR1 and CDR2 (germline): MNHEY, SVGAGI. V lost 2 bases and J 6 bases, leaving 7 bases between the germline ends. CDR3 DNA: TGTGCCAGCAGTTACGCTAGCGCCGGGGAGCTGTTTTTT. Protein: CASSYASAGELFF.

A single count supports this clone. This chain uses TRBV18 with TRBJ1-1; tentative D call: TRBD1 (6 bases). V lost 6 bases to trimming and J lost 0 bases, with 11 bases between them. There are 14 residues in the CDR3. Germline values: CDR1 KGHSH, CDR2 LQKENI. The CDR3 DNA is TGTGCCAGCTCCATAGACAGGCTGAACACTGAAGCTTTCTTT. Protein product: CASSIDRLNTEAFF.

The gene calls are TRBV5-4 and TRBJ2-2; no firm D call. The CDR3 is 15 residues long. Germline V CDR1 and CDR2: SGHNT, YYREEE (reference sequence). V was shortened by 0 bases and J by 2 bases, with 8 bases between the two germline ends. The CDR3 DNA sequence: TGTGCCAGCAGCTTGGGGGATCCAAACACCGGGGAGCTGTTTTTT. Translation gives CASSLGDPNTGELFF.